The 7 T cell receptor beta chains given below trace back to one sample, sequenced in a study of somatic mutations in cytotoxic T cells in rheumatoid arthritis. The protocol was immunoSEQ multiplex PCR, while the TCRdb copy is restricted to in-frame clones and leaves out a portion. The sample records tens of thousands of clones, about four fifths being singletons. The sample comprised CD8+ T cells sorted from blood. The receptors come from an adult with rheumatoid arthritis.

The chain combines TRBV7-8 with TRBJ1-3; D not resolved. Deletions cut 3 bases from V and 0 bases from J, with 9 bases between. The length of the CDR3 is 15 residues. Germline CDR1 reads SGHVS; CDR2 reads FQNEAQ. CDR3 nucleotides: TGTGCCAGCAGCTTTTGGGCAGACTCTGGAAACACCATATATTTT. The encoded protein is CASSFWADSGNTIYF.

The V gene is TRBV10-3, the J gene TRBJ2-7; TRBD1 or TRBD2 may be the D gene (5 bases each). In germline, CDR1 is ENHRY, CDR2 SYGVKD. CDR3 size: 13 residues. V lost 2 bases and J lost 1, with 6 bases in between. In DNA, the CDR3 is TGTGCCATCAGTGAGGGGGGATCCTACGAGCAGTACTTC. It yields the protein CAISEGGSYEQYF.

The rearrangement joins TRBV7-2 to TRBJ2-2, with D perhaps matching TRBD1 or TRBD2 (5 bases each). The CDR3 covers 17 residues. The germline gives CDR1 SGHTA, CDR2 FQGNSA. Trimming shortened V by 6 bases and J by 6 bases, and 23 bases separated the two germline ends. The CDR3 DNA reads as TGTGCCAGCAGGTGGGGGACCCGGACCACCCCACCCGGGGAGCTGTTTTTT. It yields the protein CASRWGTRTTPPGELFF.

In its sample, this clone was seen once. The V gene is TRBV14, the J gene TRBJ1-4, with TRBD1 as a possible D gene (6 bases). Trimming shortened V by 3 bases and J by 8 bases, and 22 bases separated the two germline ends. The CDR3 has 17 amino acids. Germline V gene data show CDR1 as SGHDN and CDR2 as FVKESK. Written as DNA, the CDR3 is TGTGCCAGCAGCCATTACCCACAGCGGCAGGGGACGGAAAAACTGTTTTTT. The encoded protein is CASSHYPQRQGTEKLFF. Looking up the rest from reference TRBV14 and TRBJ1-4 gives the full variable domain: EAGVTQFPSHSVIEKGQTVTLRCDPISGHDNLYWYRRVMGKEIKFLLHFVKESKQDESGMPNNRFLAERTGGTYSTLKVQPAELEDSGVYFCASSHYPQRQGTEKLFFGSGTQLSVL.

The V and J genes are TRBV7-9 and TRBJ2-1, with D possibly being TRBD2 (5 bases). CDR1 and CDR2 from the germline V gene are SEHNR and FQNEAQ (reference sequence). V lost 5 bases, J lost 7 bases, and 15 bases lay in between. The CDR3 spans 14 residues. The DNA of the CDR3 is TGTGCCAGCAGCCTTTCGGGGAGAGTAAATGAGCAGTTCTTC. This gives the protein CASSLSGRVNEQFF.

The chain employs TRBV6-1 and TRBJ2-5; 14 positions match TRBD2. This CDR3 has 20 amino acids. V shed 2 bases and J 0 bases; nucleotides not matched to a gene: 11. Germline loops: CDR1 MNHNS, CDR2 SASEGT. The CDR3 protein is CASSELVGLAGVLYQETQYF. CDR3 coding DNA: TGTGCCAGCAGTGAATTAGTGGGACTAGCGGGAGTCTTGTACCAAGAGACCCAGTACTTC.

This sequence joins TRBV23-1 and TRBJ1-5; 7 bases line up with TRBD1. TRBV23-1 falls under the ORF class, with uncertain function. Losses at the gene ends were 4 bases for V and 0 bases for J; bases not matched to a gene: 3. The CDR3 totals 15 residues. The CDR3 DNA reads TGCGCCAGCAGTCGCAGGGGGTATAGCAATCAGCCCCAGCATTTT. Protein product: CASSRRGYSNQPQHF.